These 21 T cell receptor beta chains share one sample of origin, sequenced in a study of blood T cell repertoires in COVID-19 (dated by TCRdb to the early 2020s). The library was produced with the immunoSEQ multiplex PCR assay. This is the immuneACCESS table as TCRdb keeps it, with only in-frame sequences that have V and J called. A part of the clones is gone; compared with another copy, unresolved V genes explain less than half, and the rest is unexplained. The sample has 250,000 to 300,000 clones on record, about 86% of them singletons. The ten most abundant clones make up approximately 12% of the sample. Sequencing used peripheral blood. All receptors derive from a woman aged 25-40 years with COVID-19, enrolled during active disease.

V gene TRBV6-5 combines with J gene TRBJ1-2; TRBD1 matches 7 bases. Germline CDR1 MNHEY, CDR2 SVGAGI. V shed 2 bases and J 5 bases; nucleotides not matched to a gene: 5. The CDR3 is 14 amino acids. DNA of the CDR3: TGTGCCAGCAGTTACGGACAGGTGGCTTATGGCTACACCTTC. This translates into CASSYGQVAYGYTF.

Here the CDR3 reads CASSSVLAGRTGELFF. CDR3 DNA: TGTGCCAGCAGCTCGGTACTAGCGGGGAGGACCGGGGAGCTGTTTTTT. The chain employs TRBV5-6 and TRBJ2-2, with TRBD2 matching 10 bases. CDR1 and CDR2 from the germline V gene are SGHDT and YYEEEE. This CDR3 has 16 residues. Trimming took 3 bases from V and 5 from J; bases not matched to a gene: 7.

This chain joins TRBV5-8 and TRBJ2-1; 7 nucleotides match TRBD1. The CDR3 contains 15 residues. Germline V gene sequence: CDR1 SGHTS, CDR2 YDEGEE. V was clipped by 0 bases and J by 2 bases; unmatched bases: 2. CDR3 sequence reads: CASSLGGGPYNEQFF. In nucleotides, the CDR3 is TGTGCCAGCAGCTTGGGAGGGGGCCCCTACAATGAGCAGTTCTTC.

The chain links TRBV5-5 to TRBJ2-3; possible D gene TRBD1, 6 bases. Germline V gene data show CDR1 as SGHKS and CDR2 as YYEKEE (reference sequence). With 2 bases removed from V and 4 bases from J, the gap between germline ends came to 8 bases. The CDR3 runs to 13 residues. For the CDR3, the DNA is TGTGCCAGCAGCTTAGGACAGTCAGATACGCAGTATTTT. It translates to CASSLGQSDTQYF.

This CDR3 reads CASRSLLAPGEQYF. The CDR3 DNA sequence: TGTGCCAGCAGGTCTCTCCTTGCCCCCGGCGAGCAGTACTTC. The J gene is TRBJ2-7, the V gene TRBV27; no firm D call. The germline CDR1 and CDR2 sequences are MNHEY and SMNVEV (reference sequence). CDR3 length: 14 amino acids. The V gene lost 6 bases and the J gene lost 6 bases, with 18 bases spanning the gap.

The CDR3 reads CASSLATSGADTQYF. DNA of the CDR3: TGTGCCAGCAGCTTAGCGACTAGTGGGGCAGATACGCAGTATTTT. The V call is TRBV5-4, the J call TRBJ2-3; tentative D call: TRBD2 (6 bases). Germline V gene sequence: CDR1 SGHNT, CDR2 YYREEE (reference sequence). The length of the CDR3 is 15 residues. The V end was cut by 2 bases, the J end by 4 bases, with 14 bases between.

This chain uses TRBV24-1 with TRBJ1-3; D perhaps matches TRBD1 (6 bases). There are 15 residues in the CDR3. CDR1 KGHDR and CDR2 SFDVKD come from the germline V gene. Deletions cut 4 bases from V and 4 bases from J, with 13 bases between. The CDR3 reads CATSDSGAGGNTIYF. In DNA form, the CDR3 reads TGTGCCACCAGTGACTCAGGGGCTGGAGGAAACACCATATATTTT.

This clone was detected only a few times. This chain links TRBV5-1 with TRBJ2-2; the D is unclear. The CDR3 loop spans 14 amino acids. V dropped 1 base and J dropped 3 bases, with 7 bases sitting between them. The germline gives CDR1 SGHRS, CDR2 YFSETQ. The CDR3 sequence is CASSLSQYTGELFF. In DNA, the CDR3 is TGCGCCAGCAGCTTGTCACAGTACACCGGGGAGCTGTTTTTT.

The chain links TRBV5-6 to TRBJ2-2, with D maybe TRBD1 (5 bases). The V gene's germline CDR1 is SGHDT and CDR2 YYEEEE. The CDR3 contains 18 residues. Trimming pared 4 bases from V and 2 bases from J, leaving 21 bases between. CDR3 DNA: TGTGCCAGCAGCAGGAGCCTGACAAGGGGCCGAAACACCGGGGAGCTGTTTTTT. The encoded protein is CASSRSLTRGRNTGELFF. Combining the CDR3 with reference TRBV5-6 and TRBJ2-2 gives the whole variable domain DAGVTQSPTHLIKTRGQQVTLRCSPKSGHDTVSWYQQALGQGPQFIFQYYEEEERQRGNFPDRFSGHQFPNYSSELNVNALLLGDSALYLCASSRSLTRGRNTGELFFGEGSRLTVL.

The rearrangement uses TRBV3-1 (or the pseudogene TRBV3-2) and TRBJ2-1, with 8 bases that match TRBD2. CDR1 is LGHDT and CDR2 is YNNKEL in the germline V gene (reference sequence). CDR3 length: 15 amino acids. Trimming removed 4 bases from V and 5 bases from J; junction bases left unmatched: 7. CDR3 loop: CASSLGGGRNNEQFF. In DNA form, the CDR3 reads TGTGCCAGCAGCCTGGGCGGGGGGCGAAACAATGAGCAGTTCTTC.

The table lists this clone with a count of one. V and J are TRBV4-1 and TRBJ2-1, with 9 bases lining up with TRBD2. V shed 0 bases and J 7 bases; nucleotides not matched to a gene: 10. Germline CDR1 is MGHRA and CDR2 is YSYEKL. The CDR3 covers 17 residues. CDR3 region: CASSQDNRGLAGNEQFF. The CDR3 nucleotides read TGCGCCAGCAGCCAAGATAATAGGGGACTAGCTGGTAATGAGCAGTTCTTC.

The sample holds one count of this clone. The chain recombines TRBV5-1 with TRBJ2-3; 9 bases are shared with TRBD2. Germline V lookup: CDR1 SGHRS, CDR2 YFSETQ. The CDR3 sequence is 16 residues long. The trim removed 4 bases at V and 5 bases at J, leaving 11 bases unmatched. CDR3 sequence: CASSEKLAGLGDTQYF. Written as DNA, the CDR3 is TGCGCCAGCAGCGAAAAACTAGCGGGTCTGGGAGATACGCAGTATTTT.

This chain joins TRBV30 and TRBJ1-3; a weak D match, TRBD1 (5 bases). This CDR3 has 14 amino acids. The V end lost 5 bases, the J end lost 2 bases, and 13 bases lay between the germline ends. The germline V gene encodes CDR1 GTSNPN and CDR2 SVGIG (reference sequence). In nucleotides, the CDR3 is TGTGCCTGGGAAACCCAGGGCCCTGGAAACACCATATATTTT. Its protein is CAWETQGPGNTIYF.

The chain recombines TRBV7-8 with TRBJ1-1; D remains unclear. Germline CDR1 and CDR2: SGHVS and FQNEAQ. Trimming took off 3 bases at V and 1 base at J, with 9 bases between the two ends. The CDR3 has 14 amino acids. The CDR3 here is CASSFSPGNTEAFF. DNA of the CDR3: TGTGCCAGCAGCTTCTCCCCAGGGAACACTGAAGCTTTCTTT.

The rearrangement uses TRBV2 and TRBJ2-7; 8 bases match TRBD1. CDR1 is SNHLY and CDR2 is FYNNEI in the germline V gene. This CDR3 spans 15 amino acids. Unmatched junction bases numbered 6, after V lost 3 bases and J lost 2 bases. CDR3 DNA sequence: TGTGCCAGCAGTGACGGACAGGGACTGGCCTACGAGCAGTACTTC. Amino acid sequence: CASSDGQGLAYEQYF.

The rearrangement uses TRBV6-5 and TRBJ2-7, with no clear D. The CDR3 spans 14 residues. Germline loops: CDR1 MNHEY, CDR2 SVGAGI. V lost 8 bases and J lost 2, with 16 bases in between. Written as DNA, the CDR3 is TGTGCCAGCTCCATGCCTATAACAGCCTACGAGCAGTACTTC. Protein product: CASSMPITAYEQYF.

This chain uses TRBV11-2 with TRBJ2-3; possible D gene TRBD2, 7 bases. V was clipped by 3 bases and J by 0 bases, with 13 bases between them. The length of the CDR3 is 16 residues. Per the germline V gene, CDR1 is SGHAT and CDR2 is FQNNGV. In DNA form, the CDR3 reads TGTGCCAGCAGCTTCCTGGGGGGGGCCAGCACAGATACGCAGTATTTT. It specifies CASSFLGGASTDTQYF.

The rearrangement links TRBV7-2 to TRBJ1-4; D not certain. Germline CDR1 reads SGHTA; CDR2 reads FQGNSA. The V end was cut by 3 bases, the J end by 0 bases, with 11 bases between. This CDR3 comprises 16 residues. CDR3 sequence reads: CASSFRFLSTNEKLFF. In DNA form, the CDR3 reads TGTGCCAGCAGCTTTAGATTCCTGTCAACTAATGAAAAACTGTTTTTT.

This clone was counted between two and nine times. V gene TRBV10-1 combines with J gene TRBJ2-2; tentatively, D is TRBD1 (6 bases). V lost 6 bases and J 5 bases, leaving 13 bases between the germline ends. CDR3 length: 14 amino acids. CDR1 is WNHNN, CDR2 SYGVQD, per germline (reference sequence). CDR3 nucleotides: TGCGCCAGCAGCGGGACAACCGAGACCGGGGAGCTGTTTTTT. It specifies CASSGTTETGELFF.

This clone was seen a few times. A much bigger clone sits one base away, suggesting this may be a read error. This CDR3 is also generated by other DNA sequences in the sample. The chain is built from TRBV29-1 and TRBJ2-7; 12 bases line up with TRBD1. The CDR3 covers 14 residues. CDR1 and CDR2 from the germline V gene are SQVTM and ANQGSEA. The ends lost 3 bases at V and 9 bases at J; junction bases unmatched: 9. In DNA, the CDR3 is TGCAGCGTTGACGGGGGGGACAGGGGGCCTGGGCAGTACTTC. It translates to CSVDGGDRGPGQYF.

The rearrangement joins TRBV28 to TRBJ1-5; 12 bases map to TRBD1. CDR3 length: 17 amino acids. Germline V CDR1 and CDR2: MDHEN, SYDVKM. The V gene end was trimmed by 5 bases and the J gene end by 4 bases; junction bases not matched to a gene: 9. CDR3 sequence (DNA): TGTGCCAGCAGTCGTCCCGGGACAGGGGGCCTAAATCAGCCCCAGCATTTT. Protein sequence: CASSRPGTGGLNQPQHF.